This entry is about one T cell receptor (beta chain). Its specificity is not known. Given a much more abundant clone one base away, this may be a read error. The data stem from a study of post-analysis software for immune sequencing data. Study background: Progressive-relapsing, secondary progressive and relapsing-remitting multiple sclerosis were among the disease courses included.

Trimming took off 4 bases at V and 6 bases at J, with 8 bases between the two ends. The germline V gene encodes CDR1 SGHRS and CDR2 YFSETQ. The CDR3 is made up of 12 amino acids. Findings of the study overall: TRBV segments more frequent in patients than in controls numbered roughly 5 and included TRBV5-6, TRBV5-1 and TRBV20-1. Same-batch samples co-clustered strongly by F measure. Multiple sclerosis patients had significantly lower normalized Chao1 diversity than controls.

TCR beta cDNA libraries had unique molecular identifiers. The T cell input of roughly 0.95 to 11 million gave about 500,000 cDNA molecules. Using its own MiXCR run on the PCR reads, TCRdb lists one record per CDR3 protein. Of under 200,000 distinct CDR3 sequences listed, over 25% are singletons. The sample consisted of blood. This sequence joins TRBV5-1 and TRBJ2-1; TRBD1 might be the D (5 bases). This TCR derives from a girl younger than 18 with multiple sclerosis. The CDR3 is CASSITGNEQFF. The CDR3 nucleotides read TGCGCCAGCAGCATAACAGGCAATGAGCAGTTCTTC.